This is a list of T cell receptor beta chains from one sample in a study of identical twins. TCRdb re-called the 5' RACE reads through MiXCR, storing one row per CDR3 protein. Of around 670,000 distinct CDR3 sequences in the sample, roughly 6% were seen once. Sequenced: naive T cells sorted from blood. The origin of the receptors is a man aged 18 to 29 in good health. The CDR3 runs from the conserved cysteine through the conserved F or W. D genes are given only for firm matches. A clone size is listed for some rows: how often the clone was seen (once, few, many), or a class if it is expanded.

TRBV28	TRBJ2-2	few	TRBD2	CASSLSGLAGDTGELFF	TGTGCCAGCAGTTTATCGGGACTAGCGGGAGACACCGGGGAGCTGTTTTTT
TRBV2	TRBJ2-2	few	-	CASTWGEGELFF	TGTGCCAGCACCTGGGGAGAGGGGGAGCTGTTTTTT
TRBV10-3	TRBJ2-5	few	-	CAISEEPLAQETQYF	TGTGCCATCAGTGAGGAACCGCTGGCGCAAGAGACCCAGTACTTC
TRBV20-1	TRBJ2-2	-	TRBD2	CSARAVAGDGTGELFF	TGCAGTGCTAGAGCGGTAGCGGGAGATGGCACCGGGGAGCTGTTTTTT
TRBV7-9	TRBJ1-2	many	TRBD1	CASSVLDRGEGYTF	TGTGCCAGCAGCGTATTGGACAGGGGGGAAGGCTACACCTTC
TRBV7-9	TRBJ1-2	many	TRBD1	CASTQGTALLNYGYTF	TGTGCCAGCACTCAGGGGACAGCCTTACTTAACTATGGCTACACCTTC
TRBV6-6	TRBJ2-1	-	TRBD1	CASSLGQGKQFF	TGTGCCAGCAGCCTCGGACAGGGGAAACAGTTCTTC
TRBV7-9	TRBJ2-1	-	-	CASSSPTAYNEQFF	TGTGCCAGCAGCTCTCCCACCGCGTACAATGAGCAGTTCTTC
TRBV7-2	TRBJ2-2	many	-	CASSRRAGGELFF	TGTGCCAGCAGCCGTCGGGCGGGAGGGGAGCTGTTTTTT
TRBV10-1	TRBJ2-3	many	-	CASSTTVGTDTQYF	TGCGCCAGCAGTACGACAGTTGGTACAGATACGCAGTATTTT
TRBV20-1	TRBJ2-1	-	-	CSAMGRSSYNEQFF	TGCAGTGCCATGGGACGAAGCTCCTACAATGAGCAGTTCTTC
TRBV27	TRBJ2-3	many	TRBD2	CASSLTSGNTDTQYF	TGTGCCAGCAGCCTTACTAGCGGGAACACAGATACGCAGTATTTT
TRBV4-1	TRBJ2-3	many	-	CASSQPGFLADTQYF	TGCGCCAGCAGCCAACCGGGGTTCCTCGCAGATACGCAGTATTTT
TRBV27	TRBJ2-5	few	TRBD2	CASSRSGRAQYF	TGTGCCAGCAGCCGGAGCGGGAGGGCCCAGTACTTC
TRBV27	TRBJ2-1	many	TRBD2	CASSSLGLAGINEQFF	TGTGCCAGCAGTTCTCTGGGACTAGCGGGAATCAATGAGCAGTTCTTC
TRBV7-9	TRBJ2-1	-	TRBD2	CASSLALTSGKYNEQFF	TGTGCCAGCAGCTTAGCGTTGACTAGCGGCAAGTACAATGAGCAGTTCTTC
TRBV2	TRBJ2-2	many	-	CASSEQASGTGELFF	TGTGCCAGCAGCGAACAGGCTTCAGGCACCGGGGAGCTGTTTTTT
TRBV2	TRBJ2-2	many	-	CASSEVRVTGELFF	TGTGCCAGCAGTGAAGTAAGGGTAACCGGGGAGCTGTTTTTT
TRBV12-3/TRBV12-4	TRBJ2-1	few	TRBD2	CASSPPGTSIPGVEQFF	TGTGCCAGCAGTCCGCCCGGGACTAGCATCCCCGGAGTGGAGCAGTTCTTC
TRBV11-1	TRBJ2-2	-	-	CASSFRLAVNTGELFF	TGTGCCAGCAGCTTCAGGCTAGCTGTGAACACCGGGGAGCTGTTTTTT
TRBV20-1	TRBJ1-2	few	-	CSASDEVLSGYTF	TGCAGTGCTAGTGACGAGGTCTTGTCTGGCTACACCTTC
TRBV3-1	TRBJ2-3	few	TRBD2	CASSRLAGPTDTQYF	TGTGCCAGCAGCCGTCTAGCGGGACCCACAGATACGCAGTATTTT
TRBV15	TRBJ2-1	many	-	CATSRPYRSLSSYNEQFF	TGTGCCACCAGCAGACCATACCGTAGCTTGAGCTCCTACAATGAGCAGTTCTTC
TRBV3-1	TRBJ2-1	many	TRBD2	CASSQVQTGGEQFF	TGTGCCAGCAGCCAAGTTCAAACGGGAGGTGAGCAGTTCTTC
TRBV10-3	TRBJ2-7	-	-	CAISGPMSYEQYF	TGTGCCATCAGTGGGCCCATGTCGTACGAGCAGTACTTC
TRBV29-1	TRBJ2-1	many	TRBD1	CSGGQVYNEQFF	TGCAGCGGAGGACAGGTTTACAATGAGCAGTTCTTC
TRBV29-1	TRBJ2-1	many	TRBD2	CSVLHHGLAGGFNEQFF	TGCAGCGTCCTACACCACGGACTAGCGGGAGGATTCAATGAGCAGTTCTTC
TRBV12-3/TRBV12-4	TRBJ2-5	many	-	CASSWIQETQYF	TGTGCCAGCAGTTGGATCCAAGAGACCCAGTACTTC
TRBV7-2	TRBJ2-4	few	-	CASSLALGATKNIQYF	TGTGCCAGCAGCTTAGCTCTCGGTGCCACCAAAAACATTCAGTACTTC
TRBV7-2	TRBJ1-4	few	-	CASSLALGRSANEKLFF	TGTGCCAGCAGCTTAGCCCTGGGCAGATCGGCTAATGAAAAACTGTTTTTT
TRBV24-1	TRBJ2-5	many	-	CATSSAQETQYF	TGTGCCACCTCTAGCGCACAAGAGACCCAGTACTTC
TRBV15	TRBJ2-7	many	TRBD2	CATSNDRVGSGSDEQYF	TGTGCCACCAGTAATGACAGGGTGGGTAGCGGGAGCGACGAGCAGTACTTC
TRBV6-1	TRBJ1-3	few	-	CASRARSRNTIYF	TGTGCCAGCAGGGCGAGAAGTAGAAACACCATATATTTT
TRBV7-9	TRBJ1-5	-	TRBD1	CASSPDRVGSNQPQHF	TGTGCCAGCAGCCCCGACAGGGTAGGGAGCAATCAGCCCCAGCATTTT
TRBV5-1	TRBJ2-2	few	-	CASSLVSRSGGELFF	TGCGCCAGCAGCTTGGTTTCCAGGTCGGGCGGGGAGCTGTTTTTT
TRBV12-3/TRBV12-4	TRBJ2-1	many	TRBD2	CASGWGGREAFF	TGTGCCAGCGGCTGGGGCGGGAGGGAGGCGTTCTTC
TRBV28	TRBJ2-1	few	TRBD2	CASSANGLAGANEQFF	TGTGCCAGCAGTGCTAATGGACTAGCGGGAGCCAATGAGCAGTTCTTC
TRBV4-3	TRBJ2-5	many	-	CASSQVMGAQETQYF	TGCGCCAGCAGCCAAGTTATGGGGGCCCAAGAGACCCAGTACTTC
TRBV12-3/TRBV12-4	TRBJ1-6	few	-	CASSLVGQGRAPLHF	TGTGCCAGCAGTTTAGTTGGGCAGGGAAGGGCACCCCTCCACTTT
TRBV4-2	TRBJ2-2	-	-	CASSQTDANTGELFF	TGTGCCAGCAGCCAGACTGATGCGAACACCGGGGAGCTGTTTTTT
TRBV12-3/TRBV12-4	TRBJ1-3	few	-	CASSFPRTPRTIYF	TGTGCCAGCAGTTTCCCAAGGACCCCGCGCACCATATATTTT
TRBV12-3/TRBV12-4	TRBJ2-7	many	-	CASSKRYEQYF	TGTGCCAGCAGTAAACGATACGAGCAGTACTTC
TRBV29-1	TRBJ2-5	many	TRBD1	CSATGDSETQYF	TGCAGCGCAACAGGGGATTCGGAGACCCAGTACTTC
TRBV27	TRBJ1-1	many	-	CASSFSGETEAFF	TGTGCCAGCAGTTTTTCAGGGGAAACTGAAGCTTTCTTT
TRBV20-1	TRBJ2-7	many	-	CSAEAKSGEQYF	TGCAGTGCAGAAGCAAAAAGCGGAGAGCAGTACTTC
TRBV27	TRBJ2-2	few	TRBD2	CASSESDPLLGAGGPGELFF	TGTGCCAGCTCGGAAAGCGACCCTTTATTGGGAGCGGGAGGGCCGGGGGAGCTGTTTTTT
TRBV20-1	TRBJ2-5	many	TRBD1	CSALTGTGGRETQYF	TGCAGTGCTTTAACCGGGACAGGGGGTCGAGAGACCCAGTACTTC
TRBV7-9	TRBJ1-2	many	-	CASSLRQLYGYTF	TGTGCCAGCAGCTTAAGACAGCTCTATGGCTACACCTTC
TRBV20-1	TRBJ1-5	many	-	CSASSQQGSVPQHF	TGCAGTGCTAGTTCTCAGCAGGGATCGGTGCCCCAGCATTTT
TRBV12-3/TRBV12-4	TRBJ1-1	many	-	CASSRHRSNTEAFF	TGTGCCAGCAGTAGGCACAGAAGTAACACTGAAGCTTTCTTT
TRBV27	TRBJ2-1	many	-	CASSLGGSSNEQFF	TGTGCCAGCAGTTTAGGAGGGAGCTCCAATGAGCAGTTCTTC
TRBV3-1	TRBJ2-1	many	-	CASSQDPRNLGHEQFF	TGTGCCAGCAGCCAAGATCCCCGCAATTTGGGACATGAGCAGTTCTTC
TRBV12-3/TRBV12-4	TRBJ2-1	many	-	CASSPADLHLSSYNEQFF	TGTGCCAGCAGTCCCGCTGACCTTCACCTGAGCTCCTACAATGAGCAGTTCTTC
TRBV29-1	TRBJ2-3	many	-	CSTTLGADTQYF	TGCAGCACAACTCTAGGTGCTGATACGCAGTATTTT
TRBV6-1	TRBJ1-2	-	-	CASSESVLVYGYTF	TGTGCCAGCAGTGAATCAGTCCTAGTGTATGGCTACACCTTC
TRBV12-3/TRBV12-4	TRBJ2-3	-	TRBD2	CASELRGGADTQYF	TGTGCCAGCGAGCTTCGGGGGGGTGCAGATACGCAGTATTTT
TRBV5-1	TRBJ2-7	many	-	CASSPDGTSSLYEQYF	TGCGCCAGCAGCCCGGATGGGACATCGAGCCTCTACGAGCAGTACTTC
TRBV7-3	TRBJ2-1	many	-	CASSLTKDEQFF	TGTGCCAGCAGCTTAACTAAGGATGAGCAGTTCTTC
TRBV19	TRBJ2-5	-	-	CASSKQQGLLGQETQYF	TGTGCCAGTAGTAAACAACAGGGCCTCCTCGGACAAGAGACCCAGTACTTC